These 11 T cell receptor beta chains share one sample of origin, sequenced in a study of regulatory T cells in long-lasting Graves disease (dated by TCRdb to the early 2020s). For both TCR sequencing and RNA sequencing, RNA was extracted from PBMCs using TRIzol. The raw public reads went through TCRdb reprocessing: fastp at Q25, MiXCR clone calling, in-frame beta chains kept. A single entry per CDR3 protein holds the most common genes and DNA from its merged rows. Within this sample are about 1,500 distinct CDR3 sequences, with about 80% of them counted one time only. The ten largest clones capture more than 5.5% of the sample. The specimen comprised peripheral blood mononuclear cells (PBMCs), sampled with antithyroid drug treatment, in newly diagnosed or persistent Graves disease (not recorded which). The receptors here all came from a woman aged 18-29 years with Graves disease. Donor details come from another sample of the same person, matched by shared clones.

This clonotype was counted a few times. The rearrangement uses TRBV27 and TRBJ1-1, with a possible D match to TRBD1 (6 bases). The CDR3 runs 12 residues. V lost 8 bases to trimming and J lost 7 bases, with 14 bases between them. Germline values: CDR1 MNHEY, CDR2 SMNVEV (reference sequence). For the CDR3, the DNA is TGTGCCAGCCAAAACCTCAGGGGTGAAGCTTTCTTT. Residues: CASQNLRGEAFF.

The V call is TRBV30, the J call TRBJ2-1, with TRBD1 as a possible D gene (6 bases). The CDR3 length is 15 residues. The germline V and J ends were trimmed by 4 bases and 4 bases, with 17 bases remaining between them. The V gene's germline CDR1 is GTSNPN and CDR2 SVGIG (reference sequence). CDR3 DNA sequence: TGTGCCTGGATAGTGGGGGCTGGGGGTTACAATGAGCAGTTCTTC. This sequence encodes CAWIVGAGGYNEQFF.

The count of this clonotype is one. The V and J genes are TRBV28 and TRBJ2-5; 7 bases map to TRBD1. V lost 6 bases and J lost 4; bases outside the gene matches: 8. The CDR3 is made up of 14 amino acids. Germline-derived CDR1 and CDR2 are MDHEN and SYDVKM. CDR3 sequence reads: CASSHGQAPETQYF. CDR3 bases: TGTGCCAGCAGCCACGGACAGGCCCCAGAGACCCAGTACTTC.

This clonotype was observed once. V is TRBV12-3 or TRBV12-4 and J is TRBJ2-1; TRBD2 aligns across 13 bases. The V gene end was trimmed by 7 bases and the J gene end by 9 bases; junction bases not matched to a gene: 6. The CDR3 contains 14 residues. CDR3 region: CASIRTSGSGEQFF. DNA for the CDR3: TGTGCCAGCATTAGGACTAGCGGGAGTGGTGAGCAGTTCTTC.

This sequence joins TRBV19 and TRBJ1-1; possibly TRBD1 for D (5 bases). Looked up from germline, CDR1 is LNHDA and CDR2 is SQIVND (reference sequence). Trimming took off 8 bases at V and 3 bases at J, with 10 bases between the two ends. The CDR3 is 12 amino acids. For the CDR3, the DNA is TGTGCCAGTTACACAGGCTACACTGAAGCTTTCTTT. Translated, it gives CASYTGYTEAFF.

This clonotype was recorded a few times. The chain couples TRBV10-2 to TRBJ2-7; 12 bases fit TRBD2. CDR1 is WSHSY and CDR2 is SAAADI in the germline V gene. The CDR3 spans 15 residues. J lost 3 bases, V lost 3 bases, and 3 bases had no gene match. The CDR3 reads CASSDGLAGFYEQYF. In DNA form, the CDR3 reads TGCGCCAGCAGTGACGGACTAGCGGGATTCTACGAGCAGTACTTC.

V usage is TRBV4-2 and J usage is TRBJ2-5; TRBD1 aligns across 11 bases. There are 16 residues in the CDR3. CDR1 is LGHNA, CDR2 YNFKEQ, per germline. V was clipped by 2 bases and J by 2 bases; unmatched bases: 4. The CDR3 sequence: CASSQPGQGVQETQYF. For the CDR3, the DNA is TGTGCCAGCAGCCAACCGGGACAGGGGGTTCAAGAGACCCAGTACTTC.

As to this clonotype: A junction boundary mismatches the germline segment, possibly from a read error. The chain joins TRBV5-4 to TRBJ2-3; 10 bases align to TRBD2. This CDR3 region has 17 residues. Per germline, CDR1 SGHNT and CDR2 YYREEE (reference sequence). CDR3: CASSLGGSGGAGDTRYF. The CDR3 DNA follows: TGTGCCAGCAGCTTGGGGGGCAGCGGGGGGGCCGGAGATACGCGGTATTTT.

The chain is built from TRBV5-6 and TRBJ2-5; 7 bases are shared with TRBD1. CDR1 and CDR2 (germline): SGHDT, YYEEEE. CDR3 size: 16 residues. V lost 4 bases and J lost 1; bases outside the gene matches: 10. This CDR3 is CASSAPDRSLQETQYF. CDR3 nucleotides: TGTGCCAGCAGCGCGCCGGACAGGTCGCTCCAAGAGACCCAGTACTTC.

The chain has TRBV20-1 and TRBJ2-7; 7 bases map to TRBD1. The trim removed 1 base at V and 3 bases at J, leaving 6 bases unmatched. Germline-derived CDR1 and CDR2 are DFQATT and SNEGSKA (reference sequence). The CDR3 totals 14 residues. CDR3 region: CSARGQGRGYEQYF. For the CDR3, the DNA is TGCAGTGCTAGAGGACAGGGTAGAGGCTACGAGCAGTACTTC.

The chain has TRBV6-2 or TRBV6-3 and TRBJ2-1, with 8 bases matching TRBD2. V dropped 2 bases and J dropped 3; count of bases not matched to a gene: 3. The CDR3 sequence is 15 residues long. The germline CDR1 and CDR2 sequences are MNHEY and SVGEGT. The CDR3 DNA reads as TGTGCCAGCAGTTACCCCCTAGCGGGCTACAATGAGCAGTTCTTC. Its translation: CASSYPLAGYNEQFF.